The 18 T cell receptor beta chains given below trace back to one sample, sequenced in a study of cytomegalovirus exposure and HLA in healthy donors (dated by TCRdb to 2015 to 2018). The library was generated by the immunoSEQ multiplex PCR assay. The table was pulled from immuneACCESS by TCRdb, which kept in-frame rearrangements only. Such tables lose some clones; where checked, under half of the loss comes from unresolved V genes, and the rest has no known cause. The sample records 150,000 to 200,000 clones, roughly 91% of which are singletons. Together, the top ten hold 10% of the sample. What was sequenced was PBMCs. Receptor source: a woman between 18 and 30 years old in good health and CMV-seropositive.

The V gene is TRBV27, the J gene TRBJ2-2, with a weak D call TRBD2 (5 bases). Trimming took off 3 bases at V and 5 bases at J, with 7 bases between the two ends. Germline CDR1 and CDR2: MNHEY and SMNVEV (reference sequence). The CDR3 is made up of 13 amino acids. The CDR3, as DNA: TGTGCCAGCAGTTTTCGGAGGACCGGGGAGCTGTTTTTT. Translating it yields CASSFRRTGELFF.

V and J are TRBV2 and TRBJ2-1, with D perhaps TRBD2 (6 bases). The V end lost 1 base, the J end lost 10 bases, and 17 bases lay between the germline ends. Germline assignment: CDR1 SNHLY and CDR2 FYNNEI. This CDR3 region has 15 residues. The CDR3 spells CASSEVVRIGGEQFF. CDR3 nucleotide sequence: TGTGCCAGCAGTGAAGTCGTGCGGATCGGGGGAGAGCAGTTCTTC.

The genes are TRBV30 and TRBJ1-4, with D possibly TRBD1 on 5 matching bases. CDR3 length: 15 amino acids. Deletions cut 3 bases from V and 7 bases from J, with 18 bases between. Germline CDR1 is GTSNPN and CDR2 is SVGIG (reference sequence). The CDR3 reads CAWRTTQVHPEKLFF. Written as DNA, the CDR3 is TGTGCCTGGAGAACAACACAGGTGCACCCTGAAAAACTGTTTTTT.

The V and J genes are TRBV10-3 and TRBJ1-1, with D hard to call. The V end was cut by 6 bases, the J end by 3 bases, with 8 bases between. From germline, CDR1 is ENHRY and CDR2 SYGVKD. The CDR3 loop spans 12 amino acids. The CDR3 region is CAIRTDYTEAFF. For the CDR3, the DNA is TGTGCCATCAGGACGGACTACACTGAAGCTTTCTTT.

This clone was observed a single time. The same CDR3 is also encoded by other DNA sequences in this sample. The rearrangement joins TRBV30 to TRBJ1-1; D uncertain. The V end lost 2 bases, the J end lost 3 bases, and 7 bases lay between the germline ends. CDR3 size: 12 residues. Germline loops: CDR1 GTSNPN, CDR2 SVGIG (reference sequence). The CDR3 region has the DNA TGTGCCTGGAGTAGCGGGGACACTGAAGCTTTCTTT. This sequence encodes CAWSSGDTEAFF.

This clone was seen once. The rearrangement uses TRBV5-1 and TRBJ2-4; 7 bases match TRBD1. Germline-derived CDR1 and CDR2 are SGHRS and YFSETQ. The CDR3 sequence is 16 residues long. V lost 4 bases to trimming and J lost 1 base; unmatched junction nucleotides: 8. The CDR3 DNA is TGCGCCAGCAGCATGGGACAGTTGGGTGCCAAAAACATTCAGTACTTC. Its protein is CASSMGQLGAKNIQYF.

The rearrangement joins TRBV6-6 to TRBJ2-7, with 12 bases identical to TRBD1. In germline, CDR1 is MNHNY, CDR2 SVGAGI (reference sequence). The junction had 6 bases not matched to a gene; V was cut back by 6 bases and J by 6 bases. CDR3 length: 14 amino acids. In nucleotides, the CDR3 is TGTGCCAGCAGCCTGGGACAGGGGGCGGGCGAGCAGTACTTC. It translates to CASSLGQGAGEQYF.

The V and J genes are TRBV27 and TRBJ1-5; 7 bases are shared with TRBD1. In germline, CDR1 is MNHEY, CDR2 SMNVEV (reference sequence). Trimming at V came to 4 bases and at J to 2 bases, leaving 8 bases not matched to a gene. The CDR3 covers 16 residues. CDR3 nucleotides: TGTGCCAGCAGTTCGTTGACAGGGCAAGGCAATCAGCCCCAGCATTTT. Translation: CASSSLTGQGNQPQHF.

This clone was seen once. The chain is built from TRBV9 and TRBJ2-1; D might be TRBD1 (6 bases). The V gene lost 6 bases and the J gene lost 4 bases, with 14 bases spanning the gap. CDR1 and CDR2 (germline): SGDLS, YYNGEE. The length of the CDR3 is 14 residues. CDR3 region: CASNHRDHYNEQFF. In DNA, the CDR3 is TGTGCCAGCAACCACAGGGACCATTACAATGAGCAGTTCTTC. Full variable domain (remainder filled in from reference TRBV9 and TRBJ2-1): DSGVTQTPKHLITATGQRVTLRCSPRSGDLSVYWYQQSLDQGLQFLIQYYNGEERAKGNILERFSAQQFPDLHSELNLSSLELGDSALYFCASNHRDHYNEQFFGPGTRLTVL.

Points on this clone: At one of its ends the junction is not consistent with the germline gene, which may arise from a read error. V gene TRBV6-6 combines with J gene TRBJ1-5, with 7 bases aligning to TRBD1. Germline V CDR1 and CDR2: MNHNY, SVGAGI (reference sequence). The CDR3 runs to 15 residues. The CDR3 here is CASSLYNRGNQPQHF. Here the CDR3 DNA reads TGTGCCAGCAGTTTATATAACAGGGGCAACCAGCCCCAGCATTTT.

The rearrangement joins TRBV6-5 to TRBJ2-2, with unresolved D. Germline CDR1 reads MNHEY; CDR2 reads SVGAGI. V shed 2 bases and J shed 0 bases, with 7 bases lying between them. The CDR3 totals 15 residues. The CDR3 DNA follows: TGTGCCAGCAGTTACAGTACAACGAACACCGGGGAGCTGTTTTTT. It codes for CASSYSTTNTGELFF.

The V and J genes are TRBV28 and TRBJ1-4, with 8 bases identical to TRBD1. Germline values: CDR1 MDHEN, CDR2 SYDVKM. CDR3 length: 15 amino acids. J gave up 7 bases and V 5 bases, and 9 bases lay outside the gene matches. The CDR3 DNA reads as TGTGCCAGCAGTGGCCCCCAGGGGGCTGTTGAAAAACTGTTTTTT. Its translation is CASSGPQGAVEKLFF.

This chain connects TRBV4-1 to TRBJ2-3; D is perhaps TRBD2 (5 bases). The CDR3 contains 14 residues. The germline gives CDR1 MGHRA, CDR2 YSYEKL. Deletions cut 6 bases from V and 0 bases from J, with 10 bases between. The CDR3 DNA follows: TGCGCCAGCAGTGGTAGCGCTAGCACAGATACGCAGTATTTT. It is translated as CASSGSASTDTQYF.

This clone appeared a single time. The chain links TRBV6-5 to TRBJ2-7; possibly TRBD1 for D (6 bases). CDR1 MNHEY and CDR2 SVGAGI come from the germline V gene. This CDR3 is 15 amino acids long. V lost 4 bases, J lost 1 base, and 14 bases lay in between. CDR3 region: CASSFHIGQSYEQYF. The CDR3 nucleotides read TGTGCCAGCAGTTTTCATATAGGACAGTCCTACGAGCAGTACTTC.

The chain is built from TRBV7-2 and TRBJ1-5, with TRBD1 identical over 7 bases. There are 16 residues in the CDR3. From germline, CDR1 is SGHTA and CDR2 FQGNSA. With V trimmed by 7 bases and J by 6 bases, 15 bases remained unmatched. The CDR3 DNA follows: TGTGCCAGCACCTCCGCAGGGGGAGACATCGGTCAGCCCCAGCATTTT. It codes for CASTSAGGDIGQPQHF.

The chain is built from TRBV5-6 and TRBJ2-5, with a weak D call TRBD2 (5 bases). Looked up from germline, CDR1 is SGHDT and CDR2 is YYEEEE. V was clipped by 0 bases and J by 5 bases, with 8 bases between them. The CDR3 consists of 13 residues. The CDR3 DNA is TGTGCCAGCAGCTTGGGGACTGTCGAGACCCAGTACTTC. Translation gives CASSLGTVETQYF.

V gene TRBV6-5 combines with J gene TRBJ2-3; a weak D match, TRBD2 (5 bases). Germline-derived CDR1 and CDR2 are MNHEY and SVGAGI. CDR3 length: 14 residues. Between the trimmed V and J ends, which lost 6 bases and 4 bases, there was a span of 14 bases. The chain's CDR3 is CASRRNLAADTQYF. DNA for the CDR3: TGTGCCAGCAGACGAAATCTAGCAGCAGATACGCAGTATTTT.

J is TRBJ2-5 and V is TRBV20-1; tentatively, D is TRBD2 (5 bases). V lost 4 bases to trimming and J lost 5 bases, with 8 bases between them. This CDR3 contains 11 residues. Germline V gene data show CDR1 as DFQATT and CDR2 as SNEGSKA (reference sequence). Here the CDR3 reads CSAIRRETQYF. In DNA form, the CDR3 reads TGCAGTGCTATACGGAGGGAGACCCAGTACTTC.